These T cell receptor beta chains were read from a single sample in a study of T cells in Graves' hyperthyroidism and ophthalmopathy. One entry per CDR3 protein results from TCRdb running MiXCR on the multiplex PCR reads. The sample has 690,000 or so distinct CDR3 sequences, under 20% seen once; the top ten hold about a sixth. Source material: blood. The receptors were gathered from a woman in her fifties or sixties with Graves' hyperthyroidism that later progressed to Graves' ophthalmopathy. The CDR3 runs from the conserved cysteine through the conserved F or W. Fields, in order: CDR3 DNA, CDR3 protein, J gene, clone size, V gene, D gene. A D gene is named only where the DNA matches it firmly. The size field is filled for only some rows; it gives once, few, many or a size class.

cdr3_nt: TGTGCCAGTGACGCCGACCGGGACAGGGTCCAGCCCCAGCATTTT; cdr3_aa: CASDADRDRVQPQHF; j_call: TRBJ1-5; clone_size: -; v_call: TRBV19; d_call: TRBD1
cdr3_nt: TGTGCCAGCACCGCCCTGAACACTGAAGCTTTCTTT; cdr3_aa: CASTALNTEAFF; j_call: TRBJ1-1; clone_size: many; v_call: TRBV3-1; d_call: -
cdr3_nt: TGTGCCAGCAATGGCAGGGGAGGGTCCACTGAAGCTTTCTTT; cdr3_aa: CASNGRGGSTEAFF; j_call: TRBJ1-1; clone_size: many; v_call: TRBV27; d_call: -
cdr3_nt: TGCAGTGCTAGTAGCGGATTCACAGATACGCAGTATTTT; cdr3_aa: CSASSGFTDTQYF; j_call: TRBJ2-3; clone_size: many; v_call: TRBV20-1; d_call: -
cdr3_nt: TGCAGCGTTTTGGGGCAATCCGGGGAGCTGTTTTTT; cdr3_aa: CSVLGQSGELFF; j_call: TRBJ2-2; clone_size: -; v_call: TRBV29-1; d_call: -
cdr3_nt: TGCGCCAGCGGTAACAGACCGGCACCGAGTGAAAAACTGTTTTTT; cdr3_aa: CASGNRPAPSEKLFF; j_call: TRBJ1-4; clone_size: once; v_call: TRBV5-1; d_call: -
cdr3_nt: TGTGCCTGGAGTACAGGGTTCTACGAGCAGTACTTC; cdr3_aa: CAWSTGFYEQYF; j_call: TRBJ2-7; clone_size: many; v_call: TRBV30; d_call: -
cdr3_nt: TGCAGCGTTGACGTGAACACTGAAGCTTTCTTT; cdr3_aa: CSVDVNTEAFF; j_call: TRBJ1-1; clone_size: few; v_call: TRBV29-1; d_call: -
cdr3_nt: TGTGCCAGCAGTTTACCACAGGATAATTCACCCCTCCACTTT; cdr3_aa: CASSLPQDNSPLHF; j_call: TRBJ1-6; clone_size: -; v_call: TRBV12-3/TRBV12-4; d_call: -
cdr3_nt: -; cdr3_aa: CSARQEPYGCTF; j_call: TRBJ1-2; clone_size: -; v_call: TRBV20-1; d_call: -
cdr3_nt: TGTGCCAGCAGGCCCTCTCTTGACAGGGGGCCTGAAAAACTGTTTTTT; cdr3_aa: CASRPSLDRGPEKLFF; j_call: TRBJ1-4; clone_size: many; v_call: TRBV2; d_call: TRBD1
cdr3_nt: TGTGCCAGTAGTCCAAGACAGCTACTCTATAATTCACCCCCCCACTTT; cdr3_aa: CASSPRQLLYNSPPHF; j_call: TRBJ1-6; clone_size: -; v_call: TRBV19; d_call: -
cdr3_nt: TGCAGCGCCGAAAGACAGGGAGGCGCAGATACGCAGTATTTT; cdr3_aa: CSAERQGGADTQYF; j_call: TRBJ2-3; clone_size: -; v_call: TRBV29-1; d_call: -
cdr3_nt: TGCGCCAGCAGCAGAGACAGGGGGGAGCAGCCCCAGCATTTT; cdr3_aa: CASSRDRGEQPQHF; j_call: TRBJ1-5; clone_size: few; v_call: TRBV5-1; d_call: TRBD1
cdr3_nt: TGTGCCAGTAGTTACGGAGGGGGCGCTACGGAAGCTAATGAAAAACTGTTTTTT; cdr3_aa: CASSYGGGATEANEKLFF; j_call: TRBJ1-4; clone_size: once; v_call: TRBV19; d_call: TRBD1
cdr3_nt: TGTGCCAGCAGTGAAGGGACAAGCAATCAGCCCCAGCATTTT; cdr3_aa: CASSEGTSNQPQHF; j_call: TRBJ1-5; clone_size: few; v_call: TRBV2; d_call: -
cdr3_nt: TGCGCCAGCGCCCCGGGAGACGGCACCTACAATGAGCAGTTCTTC; cdr3_aa: CASAPGDGTYNEQFF; j_call: TRBJ2-1; clone_size: many; v_call: TRBV5-1; d_call: -
cdr3_nt: TGTGCCAGCAGCTTAGCTGGGACAGGGGTTACCACAGATACGCAGTATTTT; cdr3_aa: CASSLAGTGVTTDTQYF; j_call: TRBJ2-3; clone_size: few; v_call: TRBV7-8; d_call: TRBD1
cdr3_nt: TGTGCCAGCAGTCGCCCAGAGGGCTTCGGAGTTCCACAAGAGACCCAGTACTTC; cdr3_aa: CASSRPEGFGVPQETQYF; j_call: TRBJ2-5; clone_size: -; v_call: TRBV2; d_call: -
cdr3_nt: TGTGCCAGCAGCCAGACAGCGCCCTCCAATGAGCAGTTCTTC; cdr3_aa: CASSQTAPSNEQFF; j_call: TRBJ2-1; clone_size: few; v_call: TRBV6-1; d_call: -
cdr3_nt: TGTGCCATCAGTGAGTCGACGATCAACACTGAAGCTTTCTTT; cdr3_aa: CAISESTINTEAFF; j_call: TRBJ1-1; clone_size: -; v_call: TRBV10-3; d_call: -
cdr3_nt: TGCGCCAGCAGCCAAGATGGCGCTGAAGCTTTCTTT; cdr3_aa: CASSQDGAEAFF; j_call: TRBJ1-1; clone_size: few; v_call: TRBV4-1; d_call: -
cdr3_nt: TGTGCCAGCAGCCAAGATCTTGTATCAGATACGCAGTATTTT; cdr3_aa: CASSQDLVSDTQYF; j_call: TRBJ2-3; clone_size: many; v_call: TRBV3-1; d_call: -